This passage covers 18 T cell receptor beta chains from one sample sequenced in a study of cytomegalovirus exposure and HLA in healthy donors. Primers for the PCR totalled 60 Vbeta and 13 Jbeta. Assay used: immunoSEQ multiplex PCR; TCRdb lists only in-frame clones, some missing. Of 130,000 to 150,000 clones in the sample, roughly three quarters are singletons; the top ten hold about 2.9%. Sequences were obtained from PBMCs. The receptors were gathered from a female donor in good health and CMV-seronegative.

J is TRBJ2-7 and V is TRBV5-1, with TRBD2 identical over 8 bases. The CDR3 is 16 amino acids. The V gene end was trimmed by 0 bases and the J gene end by 0 bases; junction bases not matched to a gene: 5. Germline-derived CDR1 and CDR2 are SGHRS and YFSETQ. CDR3 protein: CASSLVGGRRSYEQYF. The CDR3 nucleotides are TGCGCCAGCAGCTTGGTGGGCGGGAGGCGCTCCTACGAGCAGTACTTC.

V is TRBV7-6 and J is TRBJ2-1; weak D call: TRBD2 (6 bases). This CDR3 has 14 amino acids. Trimming cost V 1 base and J 6 bases, with 10 bases left between them. Germline CDR1 and CDR2: SGHVS and FNYEAQ. The CDR3 coding sequence is TGTGCCAGCAGCTTAGTCGGGAGCCGCAATGAGCAGTTCTTC. Translated, it gives CASSLVGSRNEQFF.

This clone was detected only a few times. This rearrangement joins TRBV19 to TRBJ1-2; 10 positions match TRBD1. V lost 5 bases and J lost 8; bases outside the gene matches: 5. Germline V gene sequence: CDR1 LNHDA, CDR2 SQIVND (reference sequence). CDR3 length: 13 amino acids. CDR3 residues: CASSDRGLTGYTF. DNA for the CDR3: TGTGCCAGTAGTGACAGGGGGCTCACCGGCTACACCTTC.

The chain combines TRBV30 with TRBJ1-2, with 8 bases lining up with TRBD1. CDR3 size: 14 residues. The germline V gene has CDR1 GTSNPN and CDR2 SVGIG (reference sequence). Unmatched junction bases numbered 7, after V lost 5 bases and J lost 2 bases. This CDR3 is CAWDRTGRNYGYTF. Written as DNA, the CDR3 is TGTGCCTGGGATAGGACAGGGAGAAACTATGGCTACACCTTC.

This clone was observed a handful of times. Other DNA sequences in the same sample also yield this CDR3. This sequence joins TRBV27 and TRBJ1-1; D gene unclear. The CDR3 covers 13 residues. Germline-derived CDR1 and CDR2 are MNHEY and SMNVEV (reference sequence). V was clipped by 2 bases and J by 4 bases, with 8 bases between them. CDR3 sequence reads: CASSLRGSTEAFF. DNA for the CDR3: TGTGCCAGCAGTTTACGGGGTTCCACTGAAGCTTTCTTT.

The chain combines TRBV5-1 with TRBJ2-3; 7 bases are shared with TRBD1. The V and J ends lost 0 bases and 0 bases, in that order; junction bases with no gene match: 4. The CDR3 consists of 16 residues. Germline V gives CDR1 SGHRS, CDR2 YFSETQ. CDR3: CASSLDRGFSTDTQYF. The DNA of the CDR3 is TGCGCCAGCAGCTTGGACAGGGGATTCAGCACAGATACGCAGTATTTT.

The V call is TRBV28, the J call TRBJ1-5, with D possibly being TRBD1 (5 bases). The germline gives CDR1 MDHEN, CDR2 SYDVKM. The germline V and J ends were trimmed by 8 bases and 5 bases, with 13 bases remaining between them. The CDR3 has 13 residues. The DNA for the CDR3 is TGTGCCAGCTTACCCCAGGGCGATCAGCCCCAGCATTTT. Translated, it gives CASLPQGDQPQHF.

The gene calls are TRBV23-1 and TRBJ1-3, with 11 bases lining up with TRBD1. TRBV23-1 is known as an ORF, though its function is uncertain. This CDR3 spans 17 amino acids. After removal of 0 bases from V and 2 bases from J, the junction contained 3 bases not matched to a gene. The CDR3 sequence is CASSQSDRGLPGNTIYF. For the CDR3, the DNA is TGCGCCAGCAGTCAATCGGACAGGGGGCTGCCTGGAAACACCATATATTTT.

V and J are TRBV5-3 and TRBJ2-3; 7 nucleotides match TRBD2. TRBV5-3 is filed as an ORF, its function uncertain. V gave up 4 bases and J gave up 2 bases; unmatched junction bases: 10. The CDR3 is made up of 16 amino acids. The CDR3 sequence: CARSHYREDLTDTQYF. The CDR3 DNA follows: TGTGCCAGAAGCCATTACCGGGAGGACCTCACAGATACGCAGTATTTT.

V gene TRBV28 combines with J gene TRBJ1-5, with 7 positions matching TRBD1. The CDR3 covers 16 residues. CDR1 and CDR2 from the germline V gene are MDHEN and SYDVKM. The ends lost 0 bases at V and 5 bases at J; junction bases unmatched: 7. The DNA for the CDR3 is TGTGCCAGCAGTTTATGGACAGGGATCGGCGATCAGCCCCAGCATTTT. The encoded protein is CASSLWTGIGDQPQHF. Full variable domain (rest looked up from reference TRBV28 and TRBJ1-5): DVKVTQSSRYLVKRTGEKVFLECVQDMDHENMFWYRQDPGLGLRLIYFSYDVKMKEKGDIPEGYSVSREKKERFSLILESASTNQTSMYLCASSLWTGIGDQPQHFGDGTRLSIL.

The J gene is TRBJ1-4, the V gene TRBV7-4; unclear D gene. The V gene lost 3 bases and the J gene lost 5 bases, with 7 bases spanning the gap. This CDR3 is built from 13 residues. Germline V gene data show CDR1 as SGHVT and CDR2 as SQSDAQ. CDR3 sequence reads: CASSFEGNEKLFF. The CDR3 nucleotides read TGTGCCAGCAGCTTCGAGGGAAATGAAAAACTGTTTTTT.

The CDR3 nucleotides read TGTGCCAGCCGGGGTGGGGCGGGGGGCCCAGATACGCAGTATTTT. Its protein is CASRGGAGGPDTQYF. This chain connects TRBV6-1 to TRBJ2-3, with 8 bases that match TRBD2. The CDR3 contains 15 residues. Looked up from germline, CDR1 is MNHNS and CDR2 is SASEGT. Trimming took 8 bases from V and 4 from J; bases not matched to a gene: 11.

This chain connects TRBV30 to TRBJ2-3; 11 bases agree with TRBD1. CDR1 and CDR2 from the germline V gene are GTSNPN and SVGIG (reference sequence). J lost 11 bases, V lost 4 bases, and 8 bases had no gene match. The CDR3 is made up of 13 amino acids. This chain's CDR3 is CAWMGQGDIGQYF. CDR3 sequence (DNA): TGTGCCTGGATGGGACAGGGGGATATTGGGCAGTATTTT.

V is TRBV6-1 and J is TRBJ2-7; a weak D match, TRBD1 (6 bases). The CDR3 covers 13 residues. CDR1 is MNHNS, CDR2 SASEGT, per germline. Trimming took 1 base from V and 2 from J, leaving 6 bases between them. The CDR3 sequence is CASSEGTAYEQYF. DNA for the CDR3: TGTGCCAGCAGTGAAGGGACAGCCTACGAGCAGTACTTC.

V usage is TRBV2 and J usage is TRBJ2-3, with 7 bases that match TRBD1. Germline CDR1 SNHLY, CDR2 FYNNEI. The V and J ends lost 8 bases and 1 base, in that order; junction bases with no gene match: 6. There are 14 residues in the CDR3. The DNA for the CDR3 is TGTGCCAGCTGTAGGGACAGCCGCACAGATACGCAGTATTTT. Its protein product is CASCRDSRTDTQYF.

V and J are TRBV5-1 and TRBJ2-5; 10 positions match TRBD1. The CDR3 runs to 14 residues. The V and J ends lost 3 bases and 4 bases, in that order; junction bases with no gene match: 3. The germline gives CDR1 SGHRS, CDR2 YFSETQ. The CDR3 here is CASSYGTGVETQYF. CDR3 bases: TGCGCCAGCAGCTACGGGACAGGGGTAGAGACCCAGTACTTC.

The chain joins TRBV27 to TRBJ2-1; perhaps TRBD2 as D (6 bases). V lost 6 bases and J 5 bases, leaving 20 bases between the germline ends. Germline V gene data show CDR1 as MNHEY and CDR2 as SMNVEV (reference sequence). The CDR3 is made up of 16 amino acids. The CDR3 sequence is CASSSTGWEEDNEQFF. CDR3 DNA sequence: TGTGCCAGCAGCTCCACGGGGTGGGAGGAAGACAATGAGCAGTTCTTC.

The chain couples TRBV28 to TRBJ2-1, with 8 bases aligning to TRBD1. Germline assignment: CDR1 MDHEN and CDR2 SYDVKM. The CDR3 is made up of 17 amino acids. Trimming took 4 bases from V and 8 from J; bases not matched to a gene: 16. The CDR3 DNA reads TGTGCCAGCAGTTGGACAGGGAGACGGCGCCGAACCCATGAGCAGTTCTTC. Protein product: CASSWTGRRRRTHEQFF.